The text below deals with one T cell receptor beta chain. This sample is drawn from a study of blood T cell repertoires in COVID-19. Looking at the study overall: Specimens from acute and convalescent COVID-19 originated in the United States, Italy and Spain. T cells, B-cell-depleted T cells, or PBMCs provided the cDNA or gDNA that served as material.

Study processing details: Using reference gene primer amplification, nucleated cell counts were estimated. Here immunoSEQ multiplex PCR was the method, and the copy in TCRdb shows in-frame clones only, minus some. D and trimming come from the DNA, and the V and J calls and clone size come from that table. The sample lists about 370,000 clones; over 75% were seen once. Seattle cases were enrolled at active infection and followed longitudinally. Germline V lookup: CDR1 LNHNV, CDR2 YYDKDF (reference sequence). Trimming took 1 base from V and 3 from J; bases not matched to a gene: 8. This CDR3 has 16 residues.

The rearrangement links TRBV15 to TRBJ2-7; 8 bases align to TRBD2. This sequence was found in a woman aged 25 to 39 with COVID-19, enrolled during active disease. The sequenced sample was peripheral blood. CDR3 DNA sequence: TGTGCCACCAGCAGAGTAGCGGGGAGGGCGAACTACGAGCAGTACTTC. It yields the protein CATSRVAGRANYEQYF. The variable domain in full, with the rest retrieved from reference TRBV15 and TRBJ2-7, is DAMVIQNPRYQVTQFGKPVTLSCSQTLNHNVMYWYQQKSSQAPKLLFHYYDKDFNNEADTPDNFQSRRPNTSFCFLDIRSPGLGDTAMYLCATSRVAGRANYEQYFGPGTRLTVT.